The 21 T cell receptor beta chains given below trace back to one sample, sequenced in a study of T cells in Graves' hyperthyroidism and ophthalmopathy. The CDR3 regions of TCR beta were amplified from RNA transcripts. The HTBI set primed first-round TCR CDR3 RT-PCR. Each CDR3 protein is one row after TCRdb ran MiXCR on the multiplex PCR reads. The profile shows about 420,000 distinct CDR3 sequences, approximately 14% of them singletons. The specimen was blood. These TCRs come from a young woman with Graves' hyperthyroidism.

This clonotype was seen at least ten times. Here the CDR3 reads CASSLNLGDRSYSNQPQHF. CDR3 coding DNA: TGTGCCAGCAGTTTAAACCTCGGGGACAGATCTTATAGCAATCAGCCCCAGCATTTT. J is TRBJ1-5 and V is TRBV6-2 or TRBV6-3; 7 bases are a match to TRBD1. V was pared by 4 bases and J by 0 bases, with 15 bases of the junction left unmatched. In germline, CDR1 is MNHEY, CDR2 SVGEGT. The CDR3 covers 19 residues.

Only a few counts were recorded for this clonotype. V is TRBV19 and J is TRBJ1-1; TRBD1 might be the D (5 bases). In germline, CDR1 is LNHDA, CDR2 SQIVND (reference sequence). This CDR3 comprises 15 residues. The V and J ends lost 8 bases and 0 bases respectively, with 16 bases between them. CDR3 DNA: TGTGCCAGTGGACTGGGGCGGGGAGTGAACACTGAAGCTTTCTTT. Translation: CASGLGRGVNTEAFF.

This clonotype was found many times. The chain couples TRBV5-6 to TRBJ1-1; possibly TRBD1 for D (5 bases). The germline V and J ends were trimmed by 5 bases and 1 base, with 18 bases remaining between them. Germline loops: CDR1 SGHDT, CDR2 YYEEEE. The CDR3 sequence is 16 residues long. The DNA for the CDR3 is TGTGCCAGCAGTTCGGATCAGGGCCTTAGGAACACTGAAGCTTTCTTT. It specifies CASSSDQGLRNTEAFF. Together with reference TRBV5-6 and TRBJ1-1, the CDR3 gives the full variable domain: DAGVTQSPTHLIKTRGQQVTLRCSPKSGHDTVSWYQQALGQGPQFIFQYYEEEERQRGNFPDRFSGHQFPNYSSELNVNALLLGDSALYLCASSSDQGLRNTEAFFGQGTRLTVV.

Concerning this clonotype itself: This clone may be a read error of a much larger clone one base away. This sequence joins TRBV20-1 and TRBJ1-3; D gene uncertain. Germline CDR1 and CDR2: DFQATT and SNEGSKA (reference sequence). Trimming removed 6 bases at V and 3 bases at J, with 12 bases between. This CDR3 has 13 amino acids. This CDR3 is CSASWVVGNTIYF. The DNA for the CDR3 is TGCAGTGCCTCTTGGGTGGTTGGAAACACCATATATTTT.

This clonotype was seen ten or more times. V usage is TRBV6-2 or TRBV6-3 and J usage is TRBJ1-1, with a possible D match to TRBD1 (5 bases). Trimming cost V 2 bases and J 0 bases, with 19 bases left between them. CDR3 length equals 18 residues. Germline V gene data show CDR1 as MNHEY and CDR2 as SVGEGT. CDR3 protein: CASSYRSQEVHMNTEAFF. The CDR3 coding sequence is TGTGCCAGCAGTTACAGGTCACAGGAGGTCCACATGAACACTGAAGCTTTCTTT.

This clonotype was observed a single time. The gene calls are TRBV28 and TRBJ1-1, with D possibly TRBD1 on 6 matching bases. The germline V gene has CDR1 MDHEN and CDR2 SYDVKM. V was clipped by 5 bases and J by 7 bases, with 14 bases between them. The CDR3 has 13 residues. The CDR3 loop reads CASSLRGRDEAFF. CDR3 DNA sequence: TGTGCCAGCAGTCTGCGGGGGCGGGATGAAGCTTTCTTT.

Concerning this clonotype: A much larger clone lies one base from this, so it may be a read error. The rearrangement uses TRBV2 and TRBJ2-1; 8 nucleotides match TRBD2. CDR3 length equals 14 residues. CDR1 and CDR2 from the germline V gene are SNHLY and FYNNEI. The CDR3 loop reads CASRGASGFDERFF. CDR3 DNA: TGTGCCAGCAGGGGGGCTAGCGGGTTCGATGAGCGGTTCTTC.

This clonotype was recorded at least ten times. The V call is TRBV19, the J call TRBJ1-1; 10 bases are shared with TRBD1. Germline loops: CDR1 LNHDA, CDR2 SQIVND (reference sequence). The CDR3 loop spans 15 amino acids. Unmatched junction bases numbered 10, after V lost 7 bases and J lost 5 bases. The CDR3: CASNKWTGGKTEAFF. The CDR3 coding sequence is TGTGCCAGTAATAAATGGACAGGGGGAAAAACTGAAGCTTTCTTT.

This clonotype was detected ten times or more. The chain joins TRBV6-1 to TRBJ1-1; 7 bases line up with TRBD1. Trimming cost V 2 bases and J 0 bases; bases outside gene matches: 3. Germline assignment: CDR1 MNHNS and CDR2 SASEGT. The CDR3 spans 15 residues. CDR3 nucleotides: TGTGCCAGCAGTGAATTGACAGGGTTGAACACTGAAGCTTTCTTT. Encoded protein: CASSELTGLNTEAFF.

V usage is TRBV14 and J usage is TRBJ2-7; weak D call: TRBD2 (5 bases). Germline V gene data show CDR1 as SGHDN and CDR2 as FVKESK. V was trimmed by 1 base and J by 2 bases, leaving 12 bases between them. The CDR3 sequence is 15 residues long. The CDR3 spells CASSQARGRTYEQYF. The CDR3 coding sequence is TGTGCCAGCAGCCAAGCGCGTGGGAGAACCTACGAGCAGTACTTC. The variable domain in full, completed from reference TRBV14 and TRBJ2-7, reads EAGVTQFPSHSVIEKGQTVTLRCDPISGHDNLYWYRRVMGKEIKFLLHFVKESKQDESGMPNNRFLAERTGGTYSTLKVQPAELEDSGVYFCASSQARGRTYEQYFGPGTRLTVT.

This clonotype was observed a handful of times. The rearrangement uses TRBV19 and TRBJ2-5, with 11 bases lining up with TRBD2. Losses at the gene ends were 3 bases for V and 4 bases for J; bases not matched to a gene: 4. CDR1 is LNHDA, CDR2 SQIVND, per germline (reference sequence). The CDR3 is 15 residues long. CDR3 loop: CASSIGLAGGETQYF. The CDR3 region has the DNA TGTGCCAGTAGTATCGGGCTAGCGGGAGGAGAGACCCAGTACTTC.

Many counts were recorded for this clonotype. The rearrangement links TRBV3-1 to TRBJ2-1, with D possibly being TRBD1 (6 bases). The CDR3 contains 15 residues. Trimming removed 2 bases from V and 0 bases from J, with 8 bases in between. The germline V gene has CDR1 LGHDT and CDR2 YNNKEL (reference sequence). CDR3 region: CASSQQGSSYNEQFF. CDR3 DNA: TGTGCCAGCAGCCAACAGGGGAGCTCCTACAATGAGCAGTTCTTC.

This clonotype appeared many times. J is TRBJ2-5 and V is TRBV7-2; D might be TRBD2 (7 bases). Trimming shortened V by 1 base and J by 2 bases, and 14 bases separated the two germline ends. The CDR3 has 16 residues. CDR1 is SGHTA, CDR2 FQGNSA, per germline. The CDR3 loop is CASSLGEGRGQETQYF. The CDR3 DNA sequence: TGTGCCAGCAGCTTAGGGGAGGGGAGGGGGCAAGAGACCCAGTACTTC. The entire variable domain, with the rest obtained from reference TRBV7-2 and TRBJ2-5, is as follows: GAGVSQSPSNKVTEKGKDVELRCDPISGHTALYWYRQSLGQGLEFLIYFQGNSAPDKSGLPSDRFSAERTGGSVSTLTIQRTQQEDSAVYLCASSLGEGRGQETQYFGPGTRLLVL.

A remark on this clonotype: A read error may be the cause here, since a much bigger clone is one base away. The CDR3 coding sequence is TGTGCCAGCAGTAGAAATGCCGCGGGGCGGCACGAGCAGTACTTC. Translating gives CASSRNAAGRHEQYF. The chain links TRBV3-1 to TRBJ2-7; a weak D match, TRBD2 (6 bases). Germline loops: CDR1 LGHDT, CDR2 YNNKEL (reference sequence). CDR3 size: 15 residues. V was clipped by 6 bases and J by 5 bases, with 20 bases between them.

This clonotype was picked up many times. The rearrangement joins TRBV4-3 to TRBJ1-1; no clear D gene. The CDR3 is 14 amino acids. The V end was cut by 4 bases, the J end by 10 bases, with 19 bases between. Germline CDR1 LGHNA, CDR2 YSLEER. CDR3 DNA: TGCGCCAGCAGCCCCGGCGCTATCGGTGGCGGAGCTTTCTTT. It is translated as CASSPGAIGGGAFF.

The V gene is TRBV6-2 or TRBV6-3, the J gene TRBJ1-2, with 10 bases fitting TRBD1. The germline V gene has CDR1 MNHEY and CDR2 SVGEGT. This CDR3 spans 17 amino acids. With 6 bases clipped from V and 5 bases from J, the junction kept 15 bases outside the gene matches. CDR3 DNA: TGTGCCAGCAGGCACGGGACAGGGGTCGAAGTAGGGTATGGCTACACCTTC. Protein product: CASRHGTGVEVGYGYTF.

A remark on this clonotype: It may be a read error: a sequence one base away is much more abundant. The CDR3 carries no conserved terminal phenylalanine or tryptophan, so it likely arises from a read error. This chain connects TRBV7-8 to TRBJ2-7; D gene uncertain. The V and J ends lost 1 base and 7 bases respectively, with 14 bases between them. Germline loops: CDR1 SGHVS, CDR2 FQNEAQ. This CDR3 is 14 amino acids long. The CDR3 region is CASSLEVKSREQYL. DNA for the CDR3: TGTGCCAGCAGCTTAGAGGTAAAGAGTAGGGAGCAGTACTTA.

The sample holds many counts of this clonotype. The chain recombines TRBV5-1 with TRBJ1-2, with unresolved D. Trimming removed 2 bases from V and 4 bases from J, with 9 bases in between. The CDR3 is made up of 13 amino acids. Germline V gene lookup returns CDR1 SGHRS and CDR2 YFSETQ. CDR3 coding DNA: TGCGCCAGCAGCTTCGCCAGCCTCTATGGCTACACCTTC. Encoded protein: CASSFASLYGYTF. The whole variable domain, filled in from reference TRBV5-1 and TRBJ1-2, reads KAGVTQTPRYLIKTRGQQVTLSCSPISGHRSVSWYQQTPGQGLQFLFEYFSETQRNKGNFPGRFSGRQFSNSRSEMNVSTLELGDSALYLCASSFASLYGYTFGSGTRLTVV.

Concerning this clonotype itself: The germline gene is not matched at one end of the junction; a read error may be the cause. The chain employs TRBV6-1 and TRBJ2-2, with D tentatively TRBD1 (5 bases). Germline V CDR1 and CDR2: MNHNS, SASEGT. This CDR3 is 13 amino acids long. CDR3 protein: CASYSGNAGELFF. CDR3 sequence (DNA): TGTGCCAGCTACTCAGGGAACGCCGGGGAGCTGTTTTTT.

The chain carries TRBV6-2 or TRBV6-3 and TRBJ2-7, with 8 nucleotides matching TRBD1. Germline V gives CDR1 MNHEY, CDR2 SVGEGT. The CDR3 runs to 16 residues. V trimming: 0 bases; J trimming: 0 bases; junction bases outside the gene matches: 4. The CDR3: CASSYSSGTGSYEQYF. CDR3 bases: TGTGCCAGCAGTTACTCTTCCGGGACAGGCTCCTACGAGCAGTACTTC.

The V call is TRBV10-3, the J call TRBJ2-3, with 7 bases identical to TRBD2. The CDR3 length is 18 residues. CDR1 is ENHRY, CDR2 SYGVKD, per germline. V shed 8 bases and J 0 bases; nucleotides not matched to a gene: 17. The CDR3 region is CAIARPAGVPRSTDTQYF. CDR3 coding DNA: TGTGCCATCGCTCGCCCGGCGGGGGTCCCGCGTAGCACAGATACGCAGTATTTT.